This T cell receptor (beta chain) stems from a study of blood T cell repertoires in COVID-19. In the study overall: Some COVID-19 samples were acute and others convalescent; all came from the United States, Italy and Spain. Nucleic acid was either cDNA or gDNA, and it came from T cells, B-cell-depleted T cells, or PBMCs.

In the authors' workflow: Amplification from reference gene primers served as the basis for estimated nucleated cell counts. The assay was immunoSEQ multiplex PCR, and TCRdb's table has in-frame clones only and misses some. That table supplies the V and J calls and clone size; D and trimming were determined from the DNA. The sample carries 40,000 to 45,000 clones, approximately 91% recorded once. Looked up from germline, CDR1 is SGHVS and CDR2 is FQNEAQ. Trimming took 9 bases from V and 1 from J, leaving 8 bases between them. The CDR3 has 12 amino acids. The material sequenced was peripheral blood. This TCR was sampled from a man between 45 and 60 years old with active COVID-19. The chain combines TRBV7-8 with TRBJ2-3; D is unresolved. The CDR3 DNA reads as TGTGCCAGTTGCCCAGGCACAGATACGCAGTATTTT. Protein sequence: CASCPGTDTQYF.